A single sample gave rise to the 27 T cell receptor beta chains below, sequenced in a study of Tregs in tolerant kidney transplant recipients. Repertoires were generated with immunoSEQ multiplex PCR, while TCRdb's copy carries only in-frame clones and drops some. The sample contains 80,000 to 90,000 clones, roughly nine tenths of which appear only once. Sequences were obtained from CD8+ T cells from blood. Receptor source: a human donor in good health.

J is TRBJ1-2 and V is TRBV10-1; D is ambiguous. The germline CDR1 and CDR2 sequences are WNHNN and SYGVQD (reference sequence). The CDR3 is 13 residues long. Trimming left V 0 bases short and J 3 bases short, with 5 bases between. The CDR3 spells CASSESGDYGYTF. The CDR3 DNA sequence: TGCGCCAGCAGTGAGTCCGGGGACTATGGCTACACCTTC.

The genes are TRBV7-6 and TRBJ2-7, with no clear D. The CDR3 is made up of 14 amino acids. Trimming took off 2 bases at V and 3 bases at J, with 11 bases between the two ends. Germline CDR1 SGHVS, CDR2 FNYEAQ. The CDR3 DNA sequence: TGTGCCAGCAGCTTACAACAGACCCACTACGAGCAGTACTTC. It translates to CASSLQQTHYEQYF.

The V call is TRBV6-1, the J call TRBJ2-1, with 13 bases lining up with TRBD2. The trim removed 3 bases at V and 4 bases at J, leaving 0 bases unmatched. This CDR3 has 15 residues. From germline, CDR1 is MNHNS and CDR2 SASEGT. The CDR3: CASSETSGGYNEQFF. CDR3 in DNA: TGTGCCAGCAGTGAGACTAGCGGGGGGTACAATGAGCAGTTCTTC.

This clone was observed a few times. This sequence joins TRBV4-2 and TRBJ2-7; D remains ambiguous. The CDR3 sequence is 15 residues long. CDR1 and CDR2 (germline): LGHNA, YNFKEQ. With 0 bases removed from V and 0 bases from J, the gap between germline ends came to 9 bases. The CDR3 spells CASSQEASYSYEQYF. Here the CDR3 DNA reads TGTGCCAGCAGCCAAGAGGCGTCCTACTCCTACGAGCAGTACTTC.

This chain links TRBV29-1 with TRBJ1-1; 9 bases line up with TRBD1. The CDR3 length is 14 residues. CDR1 and CDR2 from the germline V gene are SQVTM and ANQGSEA. J lost 5 bases, V lost 3 bases, and 7 bases had no gene match. CDR3 sequence reads: CSVDETGGQTEAFF. CDR3 in DNA: TGCAGCGTTGATGAGACAGGGGGTCAAACTGAAGCTTTCTTT.

The V call is TRBV2, the J call TRBJ2-7, with D possibly being TRBD1 (6 bases). The CDR3 runs to 13 residues. Per the germline V gene, CDR1 is SNHLY and CDR2 is FYNNEI. V lost 6 bases and J lost 4, with 13 bases in between. The CDR3 sequence is CASRRLGHYEQYF. CDR3 coding DNA: TGTGCCAGCAGGAGATTGGGACATTACGAGCAGTACTTC.

The chain uses TRBV4-1 and TRBJ1-1; 10 positions match TRBD1. V was clipped by 1 base and J by 8 bases; unmatched bases: 7. Germline-derived CDR1 and CDR2 are MGHRA and YSYEKL. The CDR3 has 15 residues. The DNA for the CDR3 is TGCGCCAGCAGCCAAGGAGCTTGGGACAGGGGAGAAGCTTTCTTT. Translated: CASSQGAWDRGEAFF.

The gene calls are TRBV7-9 and TRBJ2-7; D is unclear. The CDR3 spans 14 residues. Trimming stripped 3 bases from V and 2 bases from J, with 11 bases between. Germline-derived CDR1 and CDR2 are SEHNR and FQNEAQ (reference sequence). The CDR3 nucleotides read TGTGCCAGCAGCTTCTCCTACGGAGCCTACGAGCAGTACTTC. Protein sequence: CASSFSYGAYEQYF.

The chain uses TRBV6-5 and TRBJ2-7; tentative D call: TRBD2 (5 bases). Germline V gene data show CDR1 as MNHEY and CDR2 as SVGAGI. The CDR3 loop spans 14 amino acids. The germline V and J ends were trimmed by 6 bases and 3 bases, with 15 bases remaining between them. The CDR3 protein is CASSPGTSYYEQYF. The CDR3 DNA follows: TGTGCCAGCAGCCCTGGCACTAGTTACTACGAGCAGTACTTC.

The chain has TRBV25-1 and TRBJ2-5, with 9 nucleotides matching TRBD1. The V segment lost 6 bases and the J segment 3 bases; nucleotides outside the gene matches: 11. This CDR3 contains 16 residues. From germline, CDR1 is MGHDK and CDR2 SYGVNS. The chain's CDR3 is CASRHGRGQGEETQYF. CDR3 bases: TGTGCCAGCAGACACGGACGGGGACAGGGCGAAGAGACCCAGTACTTC.

The chain employs TRBV13 and TRBJ1-1; 8 nucleotides line up with TRBD1. The CDR3 sequence is 14 residues long. The germline gives CDR1 PRHDT, CDR2 FYEKMQ (reference sequence). V was pared by 5 bases and J by 5 bases, with 7 bases of the junction left unmatched. The CDR3 nucleotides are TGTGCCAGCAGCACCCGGACAGGGCGGACTGAAGCTTTCTTT. This sequence encodes CASSTRTGRTEAFF.

Turning to this clone: Distinct nucleotide sequences in the sample also encode this CDR3. This chain links TRBV27 with TRBJ2-3; no reliable D call. The V and J ends lost 4 bases and 2 bases respectively, with 4 bases between them. The CDR3 length is 12 residues. Germline V gene sequence: CDR1 MNHEY, CDR2 SMNVEV (reference sequence). This chain's CDR3 is CASSSNTDTQYF. As DNA, the CDR3 is TGTGCCAGCAGTTCCAACACAGATACGCAGTATTTT.

The chain joins TRBV13 to TRBJ1-1; TRBD1 aligns across 9 bases. This CDR3 contains 14 residues. Germline CDR1 reads PRHDT; CDR2 reads FYEKMQ (reference sequence). The V gene end was trimmed by 3 bases and the J gene end by 12 bases; junction bases not matched to a gene: 11. CDR3 region: CASSFRTGGASSFF. The CDR3 DNA reads TGTGCCAGCAGCTTTCGTACAGGGGGCGCTTCCTCTTTCTTT.

The chain links TRBV6-4 to TRBJ2-2, with D uncertain. The V gene lost 0 bases and the J gene lost 3 bases, with 5 bases spanning the gap. The CDR3 spans 14 residues. The V gene's germline CDR1 is MRHNA and CDR2 SNTAGT. The CDR3 coding sequence is TGTGCCAGCAGTGACTCTCGGGACACCGGGGAGCTGTTTTTT. The encoded protein is CASSDSRDTGELFF.

The CDR3 protein is CASTGPNTGELFF. CDR3 DNA sequence: TGCGCCAGCACCGGACCGAACACCGGGGAGCTGTTTTTT. The genes are TRBV5-1 and TRBJ2-2; D is unclear. Germline values: CDR1 SGHRS, CDR2 YFSETQ. Trimming cost V 6 bases and J 0 bases, with 6 bases left between them. The CDR3 consists of 13 residues.

V gene TRBV7-6 combines with J gene TRBJ2-7; 7 bases align to TRBD1. The CDR3 is 15 residues long. V lost 3 bases, J lost 3 bases, and 8 bases stayed unmatched. Germline loops: CDR1 SGHVS, CDR2 FNYEAQ. The CDR3 nucleotides read TGTGCCAGCAGCTTTGCCGTGACAGGGCTCTACGAGCAGTACTTC. Protein sequence: CASSFAVTGLYEQYF.

The J gene is TRBJ1-3, the V gene TRBV5-6, with 10 positions matching TRBD1. The CDR3 is 15 residues long. The V segment lost 4 bases and the J segment 3 bases; nucleotides outside the gene matches: 4. Germline CDR1 is SGHDT and CDR2 is YYEEEE. The CDR3, as DNA: TGTGCCAGCAGCCCAGACAGGGGGCTTGGAAACACCATATATTTT. Its translation: CASSPDRGLGNTIYF.

The chain uses TRBV10-1 and TRBJ1-1, with no clear D. Between the trimmed V and J ends, which lost 0 bases and 5 bases, there was a span of 13 bases. Germline V CDR1 and CDR2: WNHNN, SYGVQD (reference sequence). CDR3 size: 15 residues. CDR3 sequence (DNA): TGCGCCAGCAGTGAGTCGAGACAACGAGGGACTGAAGCTTTCTTT. As protein: CASSESRQRGTEAFF.

This clone was detected only a few times. The V gene is TRBV30, the J gene TRBJ1-5; 8 bases match TRBD1. This CDR3 comprises 12 residues. Losses at the gene ends were 8 bases for V and 6 bases for J; bases not matched to a gene: 6. Per germline, CDR1 GTSNPN and CDR2 SVGIG (reference sequence). CDR3 residues: CAVQGEGQPQHF. For the CDR3, the DNA is TGTGCCGTACAGGGGGAGGGTCAGCCCCAGCATTTT.

The rearrangement links TRBV7-9 to TRBJ2-7; no reliable D call. The CDR3 has 12 residues. V was cut by 5 bases and J by 5 bases, with 10 bases left in between. Germline V CDR1 and CDR2: SEHNR, FQNEAQ (reference sequence). CDR3 amino acids: CASSPDFDEQYF. The CDR3 nucleotides are TGTGCCAGCAGCCCGGATTTCGACGAGCAGTACTTC.

The V gene is TRBV16, the J gene TRBJ2-7; 8 positions match TRBD1. The length of the CDR3 is 13 residues. V lost 4 bases and J lost 7; bases outside the gene matches: 6. The V gene's germline CDR1 is KGHSY and CDR2 FQNENV. CDR3 nucleotides: TGTGCCAGCAGCCCCGGGACAGGCGGTGAGCAGTACTTC. Translated, it gives CASSPGTGGEQYF.

The chain carries TRBV6-1 and TRBJ2-2, with 9 bases lining up with TRBD1. The junction had 6 bases not matched to a gene; V was cut back by 7 bases and J by 3 bases. The CDR3 runs to 15 residues. Germline V gene lookup returns CDR1 MNHNS and CDR2 SASEGT. In DNA, the CDR3 is TGTGCCAGCAAAGGACAGGGGAGGGACACCGGGGAGCTGTTTTTT. This translates into CASKGQGRDTGELFF.

The chain carries TRBV6-4 and TRBJ2-5; D is uncertain. CDR3 length: 14 amino acids. CDR1 is MRHNA, CDR2 SNTAGT, per germline. Trimming shortened V by 0 bases and J by 5 bases, and 10 bases separated the two germline ends. CDR3 protein: CASSDSSSAETQYF. The CDR3 DNA reads TGTGCCAGCAGTGACTCGAGTTCCGCTGAGACCCAGTACTTC.

The V and J genes are TRBV7-9 and TRBJ2-2; 8 nucleotides align to TRBD1. V dropped 10 bases and J dropped 4; count of bases not matched to a gene: 14. The CDR3 covers 16 residues. The germline gives CDR1 SEHNR, CDR2 FQNEAQ (reference sequence). The CDR3 sequence: CAMNPPGGALTGELFF. The DNA of the CDR3 is TGTGCCATGAATCCCCCAGGGGGCGCGCTCACCGGGGAGCTGTTTTTT.

This clone was recorded once. The chain joins TRBV30 to TRBJ2-6, with D perhaps TRBD1 (6 bases). V lost 2 bases and J 0 bases, leaving 20 bases between the germline ends. CDR1 is GTSNPN, CDR2 SVGIG, per germline (reference sequence). This CDR3 has 19 amino acids. In DNA, the CDR3 is TGTGCCTGGAGTAAGATCCACAGGGACGCTGGCTCTGGGGCCAACGTCCTGACTTTC. Its protein product is CAWSKIHRDAGSGANVLTF.

The chain uses TRBV29-1 and TRBJ1-2; 8 positions match TRBD1. Germline CDR1 and CDR2: SQVTM and ANQGSEA. This CDR3 comprises 15 residues. Germline trimming cut 7 bases from V and 3 bases from J; bases unmatched to any gene: 13. CDR3 DNA sequence: TGCAGCGCCCCCGGGACAGGCCTGGGGGACTATGGCTACACCTTC. Its translation: CSAPGTGLGDYGYTF.

The chain joins TRBV5-4 to TRBJ2-7; 9 nucleotides align to TRBD1. Germline assignment: CDR1 SGHNT and CDR2 YYREEE (reference sequence). The V segment lost 4 bases and the J segment 5 bases; nucleotides outside the gene matches: 7. The CDR3 has 14 amino acids. CDR3 in amino acids: CASSPWDRVHEQYF. The CDR3 DNA follows: TGTGCCAGCAGCCCCTGGGACAGGGTCCACGAGCAGTACTTC.